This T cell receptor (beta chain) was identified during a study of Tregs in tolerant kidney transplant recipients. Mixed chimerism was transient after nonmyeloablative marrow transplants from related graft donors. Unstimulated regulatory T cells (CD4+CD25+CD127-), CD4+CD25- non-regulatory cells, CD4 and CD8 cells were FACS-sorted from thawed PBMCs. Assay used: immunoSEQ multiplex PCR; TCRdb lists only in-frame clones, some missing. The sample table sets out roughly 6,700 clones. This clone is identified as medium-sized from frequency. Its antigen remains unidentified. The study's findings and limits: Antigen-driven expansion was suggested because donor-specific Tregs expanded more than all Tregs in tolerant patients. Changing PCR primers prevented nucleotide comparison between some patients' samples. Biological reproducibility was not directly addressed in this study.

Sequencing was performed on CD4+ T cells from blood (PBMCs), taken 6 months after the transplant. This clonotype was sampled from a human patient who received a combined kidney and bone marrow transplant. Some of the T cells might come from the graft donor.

Partial CDR3 DNA: TGTGCCACCAGTGATCGGACAGGGCTCGGC. As protein: CATSDRTGLG. The complete CDR3 protein is CATSDRTGLGYTF. The chain recombines TRBV24-1 with TRBJ1-2, with 8 positions matching TRBD1. The read gets to within 3 residues of the CDR3 end, and the germline J gene fills in the rest. The CDR3 sequence is 13 residues long. Germline CDR1 reads KGHDR; CDR2 reads SFDVKD.